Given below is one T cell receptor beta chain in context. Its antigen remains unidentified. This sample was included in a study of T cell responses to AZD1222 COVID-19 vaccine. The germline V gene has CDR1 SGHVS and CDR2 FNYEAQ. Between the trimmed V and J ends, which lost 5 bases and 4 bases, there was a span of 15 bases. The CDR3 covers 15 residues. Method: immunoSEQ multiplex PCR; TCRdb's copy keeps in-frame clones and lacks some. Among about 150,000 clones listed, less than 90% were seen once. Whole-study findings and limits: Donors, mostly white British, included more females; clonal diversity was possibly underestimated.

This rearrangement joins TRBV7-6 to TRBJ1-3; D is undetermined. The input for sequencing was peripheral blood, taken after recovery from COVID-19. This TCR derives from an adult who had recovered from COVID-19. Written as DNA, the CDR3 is TGTGCCAGCAGCGCTATAACCGGGTCCGGAAACACCATATATTTT. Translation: CASSAITGSGNTIYF.